Listed below are T cell receptor beta chains from one sample, sequenced in a study of tumor-infiltrating lymphocytes in primary liver carcinoma. From the multiplex PCR reads, TCRdb called clonotypes with MiXCR, one entry per CDR3 protein. The sample includes around 190,000 distinct CDR3 sequences, around four fifths of them seen just once. Material for sequencing was tumor tissue from primary liver carcinoma. These receptor sequences come from a man in his forties or fifties with primary liver carcinoma and hepatitis B virus infection. Each CDR3 is given with its conserved first and last residue. A D gene is named only where the DNA matches it firmly. Some rows mark clone size as missing; the rest say once, few, many or name a class of expanded clone.

abundance,j_gene,v_gene,d_gene,CDR3nt,CDR3aa
-,TRBJ2-5,TRBV29-1,TRBD1,TGCATCGTTGAACATAGGGGGCGAGAGACCCAGTACTTC,CIVEHRGRETQYF
-,TRBJ1-1,TRBV12-3/TRBV12-4,-,TGTGCCAGCAGTGAACAGGATGTGCGGACTTTCTTT,CASSEQDVRTFF
-,TRBJ2-2,TRBV12-3/TRBV12-4,-,TGTGCCAGCAGTCCCCGGCGGCGGACGAACGCCGGGGAGATGTTTTTT,CASSPRRRTNAGEMFF
-,TRBJ2-2,TRBV5-4,TRBD2,TGTGCCAGCAGTTTTGGGAGAAATAGGGCTAGCGGGGCCGGGGAGCTGATTTTT,CASSFGRNRASGAGELIF
-,TRBJ2-1,TRBV29-1,TRBD2,TGCAGCATTGGACTAGCGGGAGGATTCTACAATGAGCAGCTCTTC,CSIGLAGGFYNEQLF
-,TRBJ1-2,TRBV5-1,-,TGCGCCAGCAACTTGGAAACAACAACTAATTATGGCTACACCTTC,CASNLETTTNYGYTF
once,TRBJ1-5,TRBV6-2/TRBV6-3,-,TGTGCCAGTAGTTCCGGGGGAACCAATCAGCCCCAGCGTTTT,CASSSGGTNQPQRF
many,TRBJ1-4,TRBV6-5,-,TGTGCCAGCCGGGTTGGGCCTAATGAAAAACTGTTTTTT,CASRVGPNEKLFF
-,TRBJ2-1,TRBV11-2,TRBD2,TGTGTCAGCAGCTACCTCGGGACTAGCGGTAGCAATGAGCAGTCCTTC,CVSSYLGTSGSNEQSF
-,TRBJ2-6,TRBV11-1,-,TGTGCCAGCAGCTTGGATCGAGTTGGGGCCAACGTCCTGACTTTC,CASSLDRVGANVLTF
-,TRBJ2-3,TRBV2,TRBD2,TGTGCCAACATATGGCTAGCGGGAGGCACAGATACGCAGTATTTT,CANIWLAGGTDTQYF
many,TRBJ2-2,TRBV5-6,-,TGTGCCAGCGCCGCACAGGGTGCTCCATCGAACACCGGGGAGCTGTTTTTT,CASAAQGAPSNTGELFF
-,TRBJ1-4,TRBV6-2/TRBV6-3,-,TGTGTCAGCACCGGCCAGGGACGGGCTAATGGAAAACTGTTTTTT,CVSTGQGRANGKLFF
-,TRBJ2-1,TRBV5-4,TRBD2,TGTGCCAGCAGTTTAATTCCTAGCGGGAGAAGAAATGAGCAGTTCTTC,CASSLIPSGRRNEQFF
-,TRBJ1-2,TRBV10-3,-,TGTGCCATCAGTGAATCGTCAGGGGACTATGGCTACATCTTC,CAISESSGDYGYIF
-,TRBJ2-5,TRBV5-4,TRBD1,TGTGCCAGCAGCGGAACTACAGGGGGGAGGCTGGAGACCCAGTACTTC,CASSGTTGGRLETQYF
medium-sized,TRBJ1-1,TRBV4-2,-,TGTGCCAGCAGCCCGGGAATTGAAGCTTTCTTT,CASSPGIEAFF
-,TRBJ2-2,TRBV29-1,-,TGCAGCGTTGAACTCATCGGGGAGCTGTTTTTT,CSVELIGELFF
-,TRBJ2-2,TRBV2,TRBD2,TGTGCCAGCACCGTAGCGGGAGATACCGGGGAGCTGTTTTTT,CASTVAGDTGELFF
-,TRBJ2-5,TRBV10-3,-,TGTGCCATCAGCGCCGGGATTAGCCAGGAGACCCATTACTTC,CAISAGISQETHYF
-,TRBJ1-2,TRBV29-1,TRBD1,TGCAGCGTGTCGGGACAGGGGGCCGGCAACTATGCCTACACCTTT,CSVSGQGAGNYAYTF
-,TRBJ2-6,TRBV4-1,-,TGCTCCAGTAGCCAAGATTTAGACAGTTCCGACTCTGGGGCCAACGTCCTGACTTTC,CSSSQDLDSSDSGANVLTF
-,TRBJ1-5,TRBV11-3,-,TGTGCCAGCAGCTCAGATATGGGGGTGGCACAGCCCCAGCATTTT,CASSSDMGVAQPQHF